This T cell receptor (beta chain) originates from a study of T cell responses to AZD1222 COVID-19 vaccine. Study-wide results and caveats: After two AZD1222 doses, spike-specific TCR breadth and depth rose versus day 0. Spike was spanned by vaccine-associated CD4 TCRs, which were dominant at 160-218 and 743-854.

Sequenced by immunoSEQ multiplex PCR; TCRdb stores in-frame clones only, minus some. In the table there are 55,000 to 75,000 clones, around 90% of which are singletons. The CDR3 is 18 residues long. Trimming left V 1 base short and J 0 bases short, with 16 bases between. Germline V gene sequence: CDR1 LGHNA, CDR2 YNFKEQ. Regarding this clone: Antigen: not known.

The starting material was peripheral blood, obtained on day 0 of AZD1222 vaccination. The chain is built from TRBV4-2 and TRBJ1-3, with a weak D call TRBD1 (5 bases). The clonotype comes from an adult in good health. CDR3 in DNA: TGTGCCAGCAGCCAAGCAGCCTGGAGCAGGGCCTCTGGAAACACCATATATTTT. Encoded protein: CASSQAAWSRASGNTIYF.